Listed here are 9 T cell receptor beta chains from one sample, sequenced in a study of preoperative IRX-2 immunotherapy in early breast cancer. Sequencing used immunoSEQ multiplex PCR; TCRdb keeps in-frame clones, though not all of them. The sample carries around 62,000 clones, around 94% recorded once. Documented treatment: preoperative locoregional IRX-2 cytokine immunotherapy. This specimen was acquired from a patient treated with IRX-2 immunotherapy. The receptor set was obtained from a human donor with breast cancer.

This rearrangement joins TRBV15 to TRBJ2-7, with D possibly matching TRBD1 (6 bases). The V gene lost 0 bases and the J gene lost 3 bases, with 15 bases spanning the gap. Germline CDR1 and CDR2: LNHNV and YYDKDF (reference sequence). The CDR3 totals 16 residues. CDR3 coding DNA: TGTGCCACCAGCAGAGATCCCCCCGGCAGGGGCTACGAGCAGTACTTC. Protein product: CATSRDPPGRGYEQYF.

This rearrangement joins TRBV5-4 to TRBJ1-1; weak D call: TRBD1 (5 bases). Trimming left V 0 bases short and J 5 bases short, with 11 bases between. Germline loops: CDR1 SGHNT, CDR2 YYREEE (reference sequence). This CDR3 comprises 14 residues. The CDR3: CASSLVGVGTEAFF. For the CDR3, the DNA is TGTGCCAGCAGCTTGGTGGGGGTGGGGACTGAAGCTTTCTTT.

This chain joins TRBV29-1 and TRBJ2-1; 9 bases line up with TRBD1. The CDR3 length is 13 residues. V lost 4 bases, J lost 6 bases, and 4 bases stayed unmatched. CDR1 SQVTM and CDR2 ANQGSEA come from the germline V gene. The CDR3 nucleotides are TGCAGCGTTGTAGGGACAGGGAGCAATGAGCAGTTCTTC. This translates into CSVVGTGSNEQFF.

The chain employs TRBV6-5 and TRBJ2-7; D is undetermined. From germline, CDR1 is MNHEY and CDR2 SVGAGI. The germline V and J ends were trimmed by 0 bases and 3 bases, with 12 bases remaining between them. This CDR3 has 15 residues. This CDR3 is CASSYSGRRDYEQYF. CDR3 nucleotides: TGTGCCAGCAGTTACTCCGGCAGAAGAGACTACGAGCAGTACTTC.

This sequence joins TRBV30 and TRBJ2-6, with a weak D call TRBD2 (6 bases). Germline lookup yields CDR1 GTSNPN and CDR2 SVGIG (reference sequence). Trimming shortened V by 0 bases and J by 2 bases, and 14 bases separated the two germline ends. The length of the CDR3 is 17 residues. CDR3 amino acids: CAWSVGVGLPGANVLTF. CDR3 in DNA: TGTGCCTGGAGTGTTGGGGTGGGACTTCCTGGGGCCAACGTCCTGACTTTC.

The chain combines TRBV19 with TRBJ1-2; D gene unclear. This CDR3 is 12 amino acids long. V was shortened by 3 bases and J by 3 bases, with 5 bases between the two germline ends. Germline loops: CDR1 LNHDA, CDR2 SQIVND (reference sequence). The CDR3 protein is CASSIPDYGYTF. The CDR3 DNA reads as TGTGCCAGTAGTATCCCCGACTATGGCTACACCTTC.

This clone was detected only a few times. This chain uses TRBV6-5 with TRBJ1-6; maybe TRBD1 (6 bases). V lost 2 bases, J lost 10 bases, and 12 bases lay in between. The CDR3 is 14 residues long. Germline loops: CDR1 MNHEY, CDR2 SVGAGI. CDR3 nucleotides: TGTGCCAGCAGTTACGGAGGGGGGGGCTCACCCCTCCACTTT. Translation: CASSYGGGGSPLHF.

This chain joins TRBV18 and TRBJ2-1; D might be TRBD1 (6 bases). Between the trimmed V and J ends, which lost 3 bases and 5 bases, there was a span of 14 bases. The CDR3 runs 15 residues. In germline, CDR1 is KGHSH, CDR2 LQKENI. The CDR3 region has the DNA TGTGCCAGCTCACCGGGACCACAGGGCCACAATGAGCAGTTCTTC. Translation gives CASSPGPQGHNEQFF.

This clone occurred once. The genes are TRBV14 and TRBJ2-1, with D possibly matching TRBD1 (5 bases). This CDR3 comprises 15 residues. V dropped 0 bases and J dropped 12 bases, with 18 bases sitting between them. CDR1 is SGHDN and CDR2 is FVKESK in the germline V gene. The CDR3 protein is CASSQEISGLVRQFF. CDR3 nucleotides: TGTGCCAGCAGCCAAGAAATCTCAGGGTTGGTCCGGCAGTTCTTC.